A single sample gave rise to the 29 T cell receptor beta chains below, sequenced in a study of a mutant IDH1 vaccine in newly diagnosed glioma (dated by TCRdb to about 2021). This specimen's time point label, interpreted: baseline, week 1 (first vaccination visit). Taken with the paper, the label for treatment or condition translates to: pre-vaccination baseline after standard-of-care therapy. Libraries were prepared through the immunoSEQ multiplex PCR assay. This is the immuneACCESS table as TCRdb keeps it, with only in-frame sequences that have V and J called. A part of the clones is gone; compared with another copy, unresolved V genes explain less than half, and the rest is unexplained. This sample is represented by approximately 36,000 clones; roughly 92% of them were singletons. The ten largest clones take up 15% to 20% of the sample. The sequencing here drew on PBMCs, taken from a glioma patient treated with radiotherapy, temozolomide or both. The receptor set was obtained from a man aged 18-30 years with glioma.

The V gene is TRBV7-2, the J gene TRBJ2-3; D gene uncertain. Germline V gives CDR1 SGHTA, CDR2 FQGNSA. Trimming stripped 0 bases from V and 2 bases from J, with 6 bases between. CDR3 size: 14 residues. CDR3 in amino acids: CASSLALDTDTQYF. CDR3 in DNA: TGTGCCAGCAGCTTAGCCCTGGACACAGATACGCAGTATTTT.

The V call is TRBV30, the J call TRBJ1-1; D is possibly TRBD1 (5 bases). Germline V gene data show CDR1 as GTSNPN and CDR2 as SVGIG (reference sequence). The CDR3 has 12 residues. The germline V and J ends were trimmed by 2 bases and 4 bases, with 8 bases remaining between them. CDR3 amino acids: CAWSWGVTEAFF. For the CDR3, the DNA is TGTGCCTGGAGTTGGGGGGTCACTGAAGCTTTCTTT.

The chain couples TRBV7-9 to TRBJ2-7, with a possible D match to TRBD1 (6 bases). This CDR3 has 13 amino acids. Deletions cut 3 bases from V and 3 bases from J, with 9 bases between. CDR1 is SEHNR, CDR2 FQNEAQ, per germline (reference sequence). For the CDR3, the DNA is TGTGCCAGCAGCTTTGGACAGATCTACGAGCAGTACTTC. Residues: CASSFGQIYEQYF.

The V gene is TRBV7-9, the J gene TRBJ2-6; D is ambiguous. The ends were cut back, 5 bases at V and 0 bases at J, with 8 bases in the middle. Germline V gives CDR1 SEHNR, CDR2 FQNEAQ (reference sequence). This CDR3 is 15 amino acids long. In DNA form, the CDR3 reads TGTGCCAGCAGCCCCCTGCTCTCTGGGGCCAACGTCCTGACTTTC. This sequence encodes CASSPLLSGANVLTF.

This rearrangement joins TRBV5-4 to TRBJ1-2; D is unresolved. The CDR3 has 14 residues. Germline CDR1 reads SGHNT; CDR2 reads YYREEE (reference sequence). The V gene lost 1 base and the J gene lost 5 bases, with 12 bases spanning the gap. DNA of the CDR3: TGTGCCAGCAGCTTGTCTGGTATTCGTTATGGCTACACCTTC. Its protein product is CASSLSGIRYGYTF.

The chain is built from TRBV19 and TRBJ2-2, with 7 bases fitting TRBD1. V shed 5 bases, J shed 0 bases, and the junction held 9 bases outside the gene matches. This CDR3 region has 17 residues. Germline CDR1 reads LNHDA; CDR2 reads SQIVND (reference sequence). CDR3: CASSVYSGGSNTGELFF. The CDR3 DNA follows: TGTGCCAGTAGTGTCTACTCAGGGGGATCGAACACCGGGGAGCTGTTTTTT.

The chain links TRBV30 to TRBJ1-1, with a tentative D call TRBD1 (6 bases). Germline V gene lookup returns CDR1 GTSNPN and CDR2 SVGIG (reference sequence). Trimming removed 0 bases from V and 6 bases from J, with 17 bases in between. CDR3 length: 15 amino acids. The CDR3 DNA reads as TGTGCCTGGAGTGTAAGGGGGGAACCGGGCGCTGAAGCTTTCTTT. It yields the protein CAWSVRGEPGAEAFF.

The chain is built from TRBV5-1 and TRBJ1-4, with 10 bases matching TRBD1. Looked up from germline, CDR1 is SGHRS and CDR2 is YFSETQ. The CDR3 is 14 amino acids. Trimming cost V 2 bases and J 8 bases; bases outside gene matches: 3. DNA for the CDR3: TGCGCCAGCAGCTTCGGGACAGGGGAGGAAAAACTGTTTTTT. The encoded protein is CASSFGTGEEKLFF. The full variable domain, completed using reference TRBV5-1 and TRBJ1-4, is KAGVTQTPRYLIKTRGQQVTLSCSPISGHRSVSWYQQTPGQGLQFLFEYFSETQRNKGNFPGRFSGRQFSNSRSEMNVSTLELGDSALYLCASSFGTGEEKLFFGSGTQLSVL.

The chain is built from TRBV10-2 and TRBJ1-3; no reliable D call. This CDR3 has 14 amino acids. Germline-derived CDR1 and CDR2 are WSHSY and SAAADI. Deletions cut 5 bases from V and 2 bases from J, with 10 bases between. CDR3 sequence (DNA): TGCGCCAGCAGTATCGGTGTCCCTGGAAACACCATATATTTT. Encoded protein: CASSIGVPGNTIYF.

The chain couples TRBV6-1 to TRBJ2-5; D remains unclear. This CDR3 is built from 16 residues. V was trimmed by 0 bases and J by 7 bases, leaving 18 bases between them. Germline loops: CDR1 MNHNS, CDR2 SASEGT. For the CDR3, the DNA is TGTGCCAGCAGTGAAGCGCGAGAGAGCCTGTGGGGGACCCAGTACTTC. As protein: CASSEARESLWGTQYF.

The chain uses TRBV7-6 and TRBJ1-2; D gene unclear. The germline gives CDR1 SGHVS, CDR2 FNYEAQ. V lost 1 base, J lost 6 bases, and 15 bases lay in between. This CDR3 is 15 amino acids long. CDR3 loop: CASSLVSQAGNGYTF. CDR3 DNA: TGTGCCAGCAGCTTAGTTAGCCAGGCAGGAAATGGCTACACCTTC.

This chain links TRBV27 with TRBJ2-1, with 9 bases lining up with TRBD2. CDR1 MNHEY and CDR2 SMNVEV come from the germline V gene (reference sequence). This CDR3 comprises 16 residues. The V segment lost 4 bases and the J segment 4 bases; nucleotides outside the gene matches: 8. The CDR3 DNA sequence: TGTGCCAGCAGTTCCCCCGGGACTAGCAGATACAATGAGCAGTTCTTC. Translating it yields CASSSPGTSRYNEQFF.

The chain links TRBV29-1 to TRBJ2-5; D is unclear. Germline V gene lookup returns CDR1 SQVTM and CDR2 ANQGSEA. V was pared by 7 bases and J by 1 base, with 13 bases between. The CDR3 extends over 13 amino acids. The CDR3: CSAPAPSQETQYF. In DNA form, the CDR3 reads TGCAGCGCACCGGCCCCCTCCCAAGAGACCCAGTACTTC.

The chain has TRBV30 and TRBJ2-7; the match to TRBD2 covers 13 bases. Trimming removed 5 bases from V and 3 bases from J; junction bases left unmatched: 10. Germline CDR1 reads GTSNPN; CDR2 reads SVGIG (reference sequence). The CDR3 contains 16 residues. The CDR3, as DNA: TGTGCCTGGCAAACCGGGACTAGCGGGAAAATCTACGAGCAGTACTTC. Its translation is CAWQTGTSGKIYEQYF.

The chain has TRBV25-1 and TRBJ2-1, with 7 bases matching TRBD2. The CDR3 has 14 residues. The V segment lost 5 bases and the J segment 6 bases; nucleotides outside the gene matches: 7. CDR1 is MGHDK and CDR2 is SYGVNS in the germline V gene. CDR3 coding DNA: TGTGCCAGCAGTAAGAGCGGGAACTCCAATGAGCAGTTCTTC. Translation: CASSKSGNSNEQFF. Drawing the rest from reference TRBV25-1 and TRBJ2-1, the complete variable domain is EADIYQTPRYLVIGTGKKITLECSQTMGHDKMYWYQQDPGMELHLIHYSYGVNSTEKGDLSSESTVSRIRTEHFPLTLESARPSHTSQYLCASSKSGNSNEQFFGPGTRLTVL.

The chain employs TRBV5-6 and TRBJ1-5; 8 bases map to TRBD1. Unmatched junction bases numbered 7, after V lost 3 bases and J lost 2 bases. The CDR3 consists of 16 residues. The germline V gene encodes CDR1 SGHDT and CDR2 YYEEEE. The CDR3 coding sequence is TGTGCCAGCAGCTCCCGGACAGGGTATGGCAATCAGCCCCAGCATTTT. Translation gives CASSSRTGYGNQPQHF. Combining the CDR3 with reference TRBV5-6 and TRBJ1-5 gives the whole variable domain DAGVTQSPTHLIKTRGQQVTLRCSPKSGHDTVSWYQQALGQGPQFIFQYYEEEERQRGNFPDRFSGHQFPNYSSELNVNALLLGDSALYLCASSSRTGYGNQPQHFGDGTRLSIL.

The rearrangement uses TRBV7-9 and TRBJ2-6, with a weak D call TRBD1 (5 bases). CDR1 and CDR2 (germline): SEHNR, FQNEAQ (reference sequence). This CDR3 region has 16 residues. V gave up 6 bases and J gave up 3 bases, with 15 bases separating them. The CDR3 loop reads CASRTGTGGGANVLTF. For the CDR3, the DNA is TGTGCCAGCAGGACCGGAACAGGTGGTGGGGCCAACGTCCTGACTTTC.

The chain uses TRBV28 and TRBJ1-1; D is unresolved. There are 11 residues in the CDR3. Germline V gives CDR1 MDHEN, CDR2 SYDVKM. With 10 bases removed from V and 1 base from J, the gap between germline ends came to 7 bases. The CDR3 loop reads CATRKNTEAFF. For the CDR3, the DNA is TGTGCCACCCGGAAGAACACTGAAGCTTTCTTT.

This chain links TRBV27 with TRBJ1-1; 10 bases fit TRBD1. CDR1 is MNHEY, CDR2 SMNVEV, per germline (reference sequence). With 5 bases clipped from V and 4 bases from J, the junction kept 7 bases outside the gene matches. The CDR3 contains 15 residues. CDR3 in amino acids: CASSPGQGGATEAFF. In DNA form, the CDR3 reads TGTGCCAGCAGTCCCGGACAGGGGGGGGCCACTGAAGCTTTCTTT.

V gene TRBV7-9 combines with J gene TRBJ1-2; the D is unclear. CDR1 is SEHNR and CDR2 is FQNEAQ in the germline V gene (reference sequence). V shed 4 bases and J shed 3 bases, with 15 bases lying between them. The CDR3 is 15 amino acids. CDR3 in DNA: TGTGCCAGCAGCTCCAACAACTACGGGTACTATGGCTACACCTTC. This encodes CASSSNNYGYYGYTF.

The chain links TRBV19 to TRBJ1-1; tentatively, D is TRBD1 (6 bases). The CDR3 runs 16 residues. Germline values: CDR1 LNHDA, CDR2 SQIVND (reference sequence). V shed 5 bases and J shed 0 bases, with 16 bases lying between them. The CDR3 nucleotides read TGTGCCAGTAGTCTCCTTTCCAGGGGCCTGAACACTGAAGCTTTCTTT. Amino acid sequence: CASSLLSRGLNTEAFF. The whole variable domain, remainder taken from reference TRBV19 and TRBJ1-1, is DGGITQSPKYLFRKEGQNVTLSCEQNLNHDAMYWYRQDPGQGLRLIYYSQIVNDFQKGDIAEGYSVSREKKESFPLTVTSAQKNPTAFYLCASSLLSRGLNTEAFFGQGTRLTVV.

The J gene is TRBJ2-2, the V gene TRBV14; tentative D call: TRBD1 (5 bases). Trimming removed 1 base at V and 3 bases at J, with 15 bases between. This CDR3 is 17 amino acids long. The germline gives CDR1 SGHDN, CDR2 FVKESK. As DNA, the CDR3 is TGTGCCAGCAGCCAAGGTCCTCAGGGCGTAGACACCGGGGAGCTGTTTTTT. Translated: CASSQGPQGVDTGELFF.

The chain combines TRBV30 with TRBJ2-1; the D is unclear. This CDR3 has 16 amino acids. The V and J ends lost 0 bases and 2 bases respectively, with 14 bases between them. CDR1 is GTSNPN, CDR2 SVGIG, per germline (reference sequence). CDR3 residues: CAWSVLPGGTYNEQFF. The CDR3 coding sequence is TGTGCCTGGAGTGTACTCCCCGGTGGAACCTACAATGAGCAGTTCTTC.

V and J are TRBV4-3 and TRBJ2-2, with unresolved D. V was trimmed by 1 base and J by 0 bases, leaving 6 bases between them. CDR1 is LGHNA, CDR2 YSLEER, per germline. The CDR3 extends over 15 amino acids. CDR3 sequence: CASSQGTTNTGELFF. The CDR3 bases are TGCGCCAGCAGCCAAGGGACGACGAACACCGGGGAGCTGTTTTTT.

CDR3 sequence reads: CASSIATDTQYF. The CDR3 region has the DNA TGTGCCAGCAGTATCGCCACAGATACGCAGTATTTT. This chain connects TRBV28 to TRBJ2-3, with no clear D. Trimming pared 5 bases from V and 2 bases from J, leaving 5 bases between. There are 12 residues in the CDR3. Looked up from germline, CDR1 is MDHEN and CDR2 is SYDVKM.

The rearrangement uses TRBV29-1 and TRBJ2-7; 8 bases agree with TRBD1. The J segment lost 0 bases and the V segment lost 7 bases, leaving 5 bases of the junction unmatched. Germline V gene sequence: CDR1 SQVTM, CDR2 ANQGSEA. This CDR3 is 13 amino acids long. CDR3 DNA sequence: TGCAGCGCGGGGACAGGACCCTCCTACGAGCAGTACTTC. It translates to CSAGTGPSYEQYF.

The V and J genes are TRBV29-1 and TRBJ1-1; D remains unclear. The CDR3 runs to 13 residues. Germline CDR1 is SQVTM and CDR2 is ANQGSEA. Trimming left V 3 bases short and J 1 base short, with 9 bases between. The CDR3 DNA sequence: TGCAGCGTTGAGGGTGCAGGGAACACTGAAGCTTTCTTT. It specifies CSVEGAGNTEAFF.

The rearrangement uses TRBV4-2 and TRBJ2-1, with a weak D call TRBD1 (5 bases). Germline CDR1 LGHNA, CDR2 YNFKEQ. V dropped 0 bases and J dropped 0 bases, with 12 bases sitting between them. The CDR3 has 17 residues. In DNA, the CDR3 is TGTGCCAGCAGCCAAGATCTTGACAGTAGCTCCTACAATGAGCAGTTCTTC. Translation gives CASSQDLDSSSYNEQFF.

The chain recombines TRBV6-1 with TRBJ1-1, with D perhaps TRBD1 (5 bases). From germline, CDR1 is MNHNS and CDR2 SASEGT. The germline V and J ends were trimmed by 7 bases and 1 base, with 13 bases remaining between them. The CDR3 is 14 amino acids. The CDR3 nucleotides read TGTGCCAGCAAAGGAGCAGGGCAGAACACTGAAGCTTTCTTT. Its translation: CASKGAGQNTEAFF.